Presented here are 4 T cell receptor beta chains from one specimen sequenced in a study of glioma-infiltrating T cells after dendritic cell vaccination (dated by TCRdb to about 2016). Explained via the paper, the time point label denotes: after dendritic cell vaccination, including at tumor progression/relapse. Library construction relied on the immunoSEQ multiplex PCR assay. TCRdb took this table from immuneACCESS and kept in-frame rearrangements with V and J called. Such tables lack part of the clones; where checked against another copy, unresolved V genes explain under half of the gap, and the rest is unexplained. This sample is represented by more than 95,000 clones; approximately 84% of them were singletons. The ten largest clones take up approximately 5.4% of the sample. The sample consisted of blood, taken after dendritic cell vaccination. These receptors all come from a human donor with glioblastoma.

The genes are TRBV6-5 and TRBJ2-7; weak D call: TRBD1 (5 bases). The CDR3 has 14 amino acids. V was clipped by 2 bases and J by 7 bases, with 15 bases between them. Germline loops: CDR1 MNHEY, CDR2 SVGAGI. CDR3 DNA: TGTGCCAGCAGTTACCGAGACAGCTTAATGGAGCAGTACTTC. It is translated as CASSYRDSLMEQYF.

This clone was seen more than once but under ten times. This chain connects TRBV5-4 to TRBJ2-7; D is perhaps TRBD1 (6 bases). V lost 0 bases and J 3 bases, leaving 13 bases between the germline ends. The CDR3 is made up of 15 amino acids. Germline V gene data show CDR1 as SGHNT and CDR2 as YYREEE (reference sequence). This chain's CDR3 is CASSLDRASFYEQYF. The CDR3 nucleotides are TGTGCCAGCAGCTTGGACAGGGCGTCTTTCTACGAGCAGTACTTC. The full variable domain, its missing parts supplied by reference TRBV5-4 and TRBJ2-7, is ETGVTQSPTHLIKTRGQQVTLRCSSQSGHNTVSWYQQALGQGPQFIFQYYREEENGRGNFPPRFSGLQFPNYSSELNVNALELDDSALYLCASSLDRASFYEQYFGPGTRLTVT.

The chain is built from TRBV5-4 and TRBJ2-2, with no clear D. There are 12 residues in the CDR3. V was pared by 0 bases and J by 7 bases, with 4 bases between. Germline V lookup: CDR1 SGHNT, CDR2 YYREEE (reference sequence). The CDR3 here is CASSLAGGELFF. The CDR3 nucleotides are TGTGCCAGCAGCTTGGCGGGCGGGGAGCTGTTTTTT.

The J gene is TRBJ1-6, the V gene TRBV6-1, with TRBD1 matching 11 bases. The V gene's germline CDR1 is MNHNS and CDR2 SASEGT. The junction had 7 bases not matched to a gene; V was cut back by 4 bases and J by 11 bases. This CDR3 spans 15 amino acids. The CDR3 coding sequence is TGTGCCAGCAGTGTTGGGACAGGGGGTCTTGCACCCCTCCACTTT. As protein: CASSVGTGGLAPLHF.